One TCR beta chain is described in this entry. This record comes from a study of blood T cell repertoires in COVID-19. In the original analysis: Amplified reference gene primers provided the basis for estimating nucleated cell counts. Sequencing used immunoSEQ multiplex PCR; TCRdb keeps in-frame clones, though not all of them. The DNA gave D and trimming, while V, J and clone size come from that table. The sample includes tens of thousands of clones, around 86% of them seen just once. V lost 5 bases to trimming and J lost 2 bases, with 16 bases between them. Germline CDR1 is MNHEY and CDR2 is SMNVEV (reference sequence). The CDR3 sequence is 16 residues long.

The chain employs TRBV27 and TRBJ1-3; TRBD1 is a possible D gene (6 bases). Sequencing input: peripheral blood. This clonotype originated in a man older than 75 with active or convalescent COVID-19. The CDR3 nucleotides are TGTGCCAGCAGTACCAGACAGGAACTGGCTGGAAACACCATATATTTT. Its translation is CASSTRQELAGNTIYF.